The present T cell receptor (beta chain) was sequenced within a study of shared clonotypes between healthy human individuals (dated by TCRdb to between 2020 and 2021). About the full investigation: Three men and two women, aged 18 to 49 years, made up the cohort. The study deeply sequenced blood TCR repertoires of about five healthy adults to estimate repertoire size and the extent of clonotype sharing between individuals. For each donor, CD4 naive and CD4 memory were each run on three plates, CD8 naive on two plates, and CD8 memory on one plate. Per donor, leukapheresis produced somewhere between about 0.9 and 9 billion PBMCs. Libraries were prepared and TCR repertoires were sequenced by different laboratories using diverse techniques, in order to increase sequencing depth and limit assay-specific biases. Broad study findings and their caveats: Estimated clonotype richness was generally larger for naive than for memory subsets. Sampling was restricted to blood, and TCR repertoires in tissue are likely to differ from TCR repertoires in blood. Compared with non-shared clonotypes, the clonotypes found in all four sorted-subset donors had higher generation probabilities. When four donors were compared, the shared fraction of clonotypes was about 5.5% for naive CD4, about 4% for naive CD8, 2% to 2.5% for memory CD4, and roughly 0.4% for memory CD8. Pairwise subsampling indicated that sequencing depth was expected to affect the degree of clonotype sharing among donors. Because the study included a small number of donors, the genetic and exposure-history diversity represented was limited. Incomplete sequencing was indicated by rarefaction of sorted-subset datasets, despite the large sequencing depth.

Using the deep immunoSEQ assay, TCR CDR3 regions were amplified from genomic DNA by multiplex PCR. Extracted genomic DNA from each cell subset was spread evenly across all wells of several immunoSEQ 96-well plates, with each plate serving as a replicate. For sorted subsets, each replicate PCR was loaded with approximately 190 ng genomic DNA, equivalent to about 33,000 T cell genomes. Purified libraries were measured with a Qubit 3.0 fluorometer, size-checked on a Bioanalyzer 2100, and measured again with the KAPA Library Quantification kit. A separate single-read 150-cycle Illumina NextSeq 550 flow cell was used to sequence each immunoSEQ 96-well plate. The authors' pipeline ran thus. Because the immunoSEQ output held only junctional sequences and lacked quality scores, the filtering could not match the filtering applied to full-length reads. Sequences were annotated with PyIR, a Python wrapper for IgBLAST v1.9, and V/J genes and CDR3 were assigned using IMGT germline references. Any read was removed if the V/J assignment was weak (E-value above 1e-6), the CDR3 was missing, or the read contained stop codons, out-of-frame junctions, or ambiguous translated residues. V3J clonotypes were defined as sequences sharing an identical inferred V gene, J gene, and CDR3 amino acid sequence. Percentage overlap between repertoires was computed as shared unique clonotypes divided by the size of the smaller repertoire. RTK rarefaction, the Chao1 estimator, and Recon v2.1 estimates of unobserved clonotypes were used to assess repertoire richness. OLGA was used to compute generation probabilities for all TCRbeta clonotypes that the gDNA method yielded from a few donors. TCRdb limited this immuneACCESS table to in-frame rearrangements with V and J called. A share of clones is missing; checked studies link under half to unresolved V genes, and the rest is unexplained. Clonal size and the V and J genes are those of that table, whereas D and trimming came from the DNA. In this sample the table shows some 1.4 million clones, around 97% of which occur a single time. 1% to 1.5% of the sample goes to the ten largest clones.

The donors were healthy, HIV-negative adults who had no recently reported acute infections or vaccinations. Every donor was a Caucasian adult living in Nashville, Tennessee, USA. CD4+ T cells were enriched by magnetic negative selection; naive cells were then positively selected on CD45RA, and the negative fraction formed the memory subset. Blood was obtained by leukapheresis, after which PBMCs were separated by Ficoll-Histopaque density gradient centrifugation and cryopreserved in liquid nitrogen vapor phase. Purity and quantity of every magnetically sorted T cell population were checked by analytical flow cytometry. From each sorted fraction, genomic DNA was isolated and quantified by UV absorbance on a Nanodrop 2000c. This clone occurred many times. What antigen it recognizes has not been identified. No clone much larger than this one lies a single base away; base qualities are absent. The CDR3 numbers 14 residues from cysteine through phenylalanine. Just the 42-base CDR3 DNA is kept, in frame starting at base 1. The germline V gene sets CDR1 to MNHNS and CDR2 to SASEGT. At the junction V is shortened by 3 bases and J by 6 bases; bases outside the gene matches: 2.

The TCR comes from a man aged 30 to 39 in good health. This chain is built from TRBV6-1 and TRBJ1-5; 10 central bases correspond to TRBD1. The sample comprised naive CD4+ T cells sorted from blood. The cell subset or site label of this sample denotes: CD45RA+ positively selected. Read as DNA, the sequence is TGTGCCAGCAGTGAGACAGGGGGCGTTCAGCCCCAGCATTTT. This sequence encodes CASSETGGVQPQHF.